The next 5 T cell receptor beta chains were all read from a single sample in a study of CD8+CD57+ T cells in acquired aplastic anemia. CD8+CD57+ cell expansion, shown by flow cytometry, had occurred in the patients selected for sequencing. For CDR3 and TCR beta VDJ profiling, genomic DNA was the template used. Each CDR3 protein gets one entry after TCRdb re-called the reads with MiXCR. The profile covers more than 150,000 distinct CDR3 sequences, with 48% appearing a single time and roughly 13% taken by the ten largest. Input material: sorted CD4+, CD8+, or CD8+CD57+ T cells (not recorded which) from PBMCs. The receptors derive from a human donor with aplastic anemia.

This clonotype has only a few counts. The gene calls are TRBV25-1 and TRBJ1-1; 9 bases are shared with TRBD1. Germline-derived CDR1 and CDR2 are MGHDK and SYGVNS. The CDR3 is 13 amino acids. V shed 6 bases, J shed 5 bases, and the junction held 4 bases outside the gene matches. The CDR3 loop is CASRGTGLTEAFF. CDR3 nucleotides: TGTGCCAGCAGGGGGACAGGGTTAACTGAAGCTTTCTTT.

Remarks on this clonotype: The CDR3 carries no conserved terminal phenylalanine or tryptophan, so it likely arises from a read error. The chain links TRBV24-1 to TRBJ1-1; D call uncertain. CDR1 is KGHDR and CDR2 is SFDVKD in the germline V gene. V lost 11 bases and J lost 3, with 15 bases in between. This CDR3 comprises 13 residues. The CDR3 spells CANRNTAYTEAFS. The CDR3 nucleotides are TGTGCCAACAGAAACACAGCTTACACTGAAGCTTTCTCT.

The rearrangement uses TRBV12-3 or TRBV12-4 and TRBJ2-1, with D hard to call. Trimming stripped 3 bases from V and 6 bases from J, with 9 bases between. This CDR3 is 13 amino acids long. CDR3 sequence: CASSFEPSNEQFF. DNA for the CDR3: TGTGCCAGCAGTTTCGAACCAAGCAATGAGCAGTTCTTC.

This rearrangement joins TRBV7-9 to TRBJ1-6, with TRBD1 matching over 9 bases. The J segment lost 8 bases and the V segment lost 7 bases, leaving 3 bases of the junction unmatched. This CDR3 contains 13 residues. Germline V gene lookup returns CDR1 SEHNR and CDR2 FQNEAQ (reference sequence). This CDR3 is CASIRDRDSPLHF. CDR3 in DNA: TGTGCCAGCATTCGGGACAGGGATTCACCCCTCCACTTT.

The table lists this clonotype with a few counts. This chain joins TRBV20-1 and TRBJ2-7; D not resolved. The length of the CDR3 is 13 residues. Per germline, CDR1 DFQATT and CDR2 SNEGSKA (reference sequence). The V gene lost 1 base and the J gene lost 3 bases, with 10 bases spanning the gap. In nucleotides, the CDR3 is TGCAGTGCTAGAGGGAGAACTTACTACGAGCAGTACTTC. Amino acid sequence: CSARGRTYYEQYF.